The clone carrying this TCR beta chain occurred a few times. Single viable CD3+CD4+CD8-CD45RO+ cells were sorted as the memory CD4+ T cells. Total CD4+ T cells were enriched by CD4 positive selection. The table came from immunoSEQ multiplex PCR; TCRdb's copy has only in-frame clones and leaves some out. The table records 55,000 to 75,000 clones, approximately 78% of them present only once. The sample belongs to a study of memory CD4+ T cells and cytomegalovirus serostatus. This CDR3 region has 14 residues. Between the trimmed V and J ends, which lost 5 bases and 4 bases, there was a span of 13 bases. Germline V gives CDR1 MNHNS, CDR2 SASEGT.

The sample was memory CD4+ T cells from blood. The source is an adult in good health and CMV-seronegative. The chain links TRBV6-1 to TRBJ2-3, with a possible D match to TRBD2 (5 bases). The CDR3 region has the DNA TGTGCCAGCAGTTCCGCACGGGGTGCAGATACGCAGTATTTT. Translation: CASSSARGADTQYF.